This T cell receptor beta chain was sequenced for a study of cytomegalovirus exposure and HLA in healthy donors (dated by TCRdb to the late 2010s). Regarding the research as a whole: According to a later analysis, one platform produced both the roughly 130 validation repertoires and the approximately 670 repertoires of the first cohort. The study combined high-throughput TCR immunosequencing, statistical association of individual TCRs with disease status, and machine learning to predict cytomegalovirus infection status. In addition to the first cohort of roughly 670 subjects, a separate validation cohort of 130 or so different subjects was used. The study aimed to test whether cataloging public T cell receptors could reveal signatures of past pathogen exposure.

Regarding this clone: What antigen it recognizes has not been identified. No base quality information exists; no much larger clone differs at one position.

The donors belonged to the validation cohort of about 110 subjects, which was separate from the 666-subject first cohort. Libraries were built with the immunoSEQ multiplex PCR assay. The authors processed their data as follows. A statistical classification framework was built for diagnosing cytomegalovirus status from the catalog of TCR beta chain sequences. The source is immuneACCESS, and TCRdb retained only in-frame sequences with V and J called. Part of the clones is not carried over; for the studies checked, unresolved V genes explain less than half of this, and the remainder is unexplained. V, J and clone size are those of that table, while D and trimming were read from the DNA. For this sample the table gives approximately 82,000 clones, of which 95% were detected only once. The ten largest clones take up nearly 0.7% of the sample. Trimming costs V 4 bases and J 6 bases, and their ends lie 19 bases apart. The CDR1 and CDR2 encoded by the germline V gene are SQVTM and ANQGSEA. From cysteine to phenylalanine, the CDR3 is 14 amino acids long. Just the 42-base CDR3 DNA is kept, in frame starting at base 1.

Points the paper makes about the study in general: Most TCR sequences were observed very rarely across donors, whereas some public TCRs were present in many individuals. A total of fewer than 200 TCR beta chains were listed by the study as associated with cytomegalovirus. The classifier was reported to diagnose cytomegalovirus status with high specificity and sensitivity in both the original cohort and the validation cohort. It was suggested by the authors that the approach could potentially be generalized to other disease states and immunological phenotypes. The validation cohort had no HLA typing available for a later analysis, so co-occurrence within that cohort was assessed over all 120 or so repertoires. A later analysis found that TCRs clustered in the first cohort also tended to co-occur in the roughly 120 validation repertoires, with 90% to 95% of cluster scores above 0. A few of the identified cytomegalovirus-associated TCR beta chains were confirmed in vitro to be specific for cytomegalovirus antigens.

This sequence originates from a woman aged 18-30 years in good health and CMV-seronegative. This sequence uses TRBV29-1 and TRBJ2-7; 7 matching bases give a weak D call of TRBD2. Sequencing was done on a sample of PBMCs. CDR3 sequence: CSVVGGAPQGEQYF. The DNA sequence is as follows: TGCAGCGTTGTGGGGGGGGCTCCGCAGGGCGAGCAGTACTTC.